This TCR beta chain appears in the sequencing data of a study of T cells in Graves' hyperthyroidism and ophthalmopathy. Broader study findings: Ophthalmopathy and stable hyperthyroidism were separated by a 13 V-J model. Blood also contained most expanded thyroid clonotypes above 0.001.

This CDR3 contains 14 residues. From germline, CDR1 is LNHDA and CDR2 SQIVND (reference sequence). Trimming took 5 bases from V and 3 from J, leaving 8 bases between them. TCR beta CDR3 sequences were amplified from RNA transcripts. Primed by the HTBI set, a first-round RT-PCR was run on the TCR CDR3. From the multiplex PCR reads, TCRdb called clonotypes with MiXCR, one entry per CDR3 protein. Here the sample spans a few hundred thousand distinct CDR3 sequences, 40% to 50% being singletons. Investigators excluded patients with uncontrolled infection, other autoimmune disease, pregnancy or lactation. Clinical symptoms, serum thyroxine and TRAb, thyroid ultrasound and orbital computed tomography together formed the diagnostic basis. In regard to this clonotype: Its antigen remains unidentified.

The source of this sequence is an adult woman with Graves' disease, either hyperthyroidism or ophthalmopathy (not recorded which). The source material was peripheral blood or thyroid tissue (not recorded which). The genes are TRBV19 and TRBJ2-6; D is undetermined. CDR3 region: CASSWGGGANVLTF. The CDR3 bases are TGTGCCAGTAGTTGGGGTGGTGGGGCCAACGTCCTGACTTTC. Variable domain in full (rest from reference TRBV19 and TRBJ2-6): DGGITQSPKYLFRKEGQNVTLSCEQNLNHDAMYWYRQDPGQGLRLIYYSQIVNDFQKGDIAEGYSVSREKKESFPLTVTSAQKNPTAFYLCASSWGGGANVLTFGAGSRLTVL.